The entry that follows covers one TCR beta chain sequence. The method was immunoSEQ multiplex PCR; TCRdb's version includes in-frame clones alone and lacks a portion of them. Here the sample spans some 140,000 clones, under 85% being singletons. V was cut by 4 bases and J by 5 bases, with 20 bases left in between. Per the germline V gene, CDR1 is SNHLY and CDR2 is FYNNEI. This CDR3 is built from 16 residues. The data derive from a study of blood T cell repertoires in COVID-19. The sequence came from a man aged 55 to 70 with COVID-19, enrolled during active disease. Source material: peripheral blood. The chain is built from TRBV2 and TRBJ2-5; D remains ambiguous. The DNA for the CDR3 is TGTGCCAGCAGTGTCCGACAAAATTTCTTTATGGAGACCCAGTACTTC. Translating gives CASSVRQNFFMETQYF.